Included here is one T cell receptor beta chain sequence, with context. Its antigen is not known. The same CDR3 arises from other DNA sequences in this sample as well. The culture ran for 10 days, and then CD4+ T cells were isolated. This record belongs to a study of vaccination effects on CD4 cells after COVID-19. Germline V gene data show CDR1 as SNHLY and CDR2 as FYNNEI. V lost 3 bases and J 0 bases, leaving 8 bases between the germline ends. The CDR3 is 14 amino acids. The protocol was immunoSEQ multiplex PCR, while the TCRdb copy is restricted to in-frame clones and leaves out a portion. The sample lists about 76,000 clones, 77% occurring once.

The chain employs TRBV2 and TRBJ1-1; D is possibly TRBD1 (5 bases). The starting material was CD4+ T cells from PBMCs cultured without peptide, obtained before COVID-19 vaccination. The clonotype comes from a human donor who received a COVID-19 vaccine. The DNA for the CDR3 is TGTGCCAGCAGTGAGCAGGGCATGAACACTGAAGCTTTCTTT. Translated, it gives CASSEQGMNTEAFF.